This TCR beta chain was sequenced for a study of T cells in Graves' hyperthyroidism and ophthalmopathy. Notes on the study in general: A model using 13 V-J features told ophthalmopathy apart from stable hyperthyroidism.

The germline CDR1 and CDR2 sequences are SGHDN and FVKESK. This CDR3 has 16 residues. The junction had 6 bases not matched to a gene; V was cut back by 5 bases and J by 0 bases. Amplified TCR beta CDR3 regions derived from RNA transcripts. The HTBI set primed first-round TCR CDR3 RT-PCR. TCRdb fed the multiplex PCR reads into MiXCR, producing one record per CDR3 protein. The sample lists about 98,000 distinct CDR3 sequences, roughly 39% occurring once. As regards this clonotype: Its antigen is undetermined.

This clonotype originated in a woman between 25 and 40 years old with Graves' hyperthyroidism. What was sequenced was peripheral blood or thyroid tissue (not recorded which). The chain recombines TRBV14 with TRBJ2-2, with 7 nucleotides matching TRBD1. The CDR3 DNA reads TGTGCCAGCAGCTATCCGGGACAGACGAACACCGGGGAGCTGTTTTTT. This gives the protein CASSYPGQTNTGELFF.